The 15 T cell receptor beta chains given below trace back to one sample, sequenced in a study of T-cell memory formation after mild COVID-19 (dated by TCRdb to the early 2020s). The protocol used for the library was 5' RACE. The sample was run on an Illumina NovaSeq 6000. The raw public reads went through TCRdb reprocessing: fastp at Q25, MiXCR clone calling, in-frame beta chains kept. Each record represents a unique CDR3 protein, reported with the most common genes and DNA among its rows. This sample is represented by over 120,000 distinct CDR3 sequences; almost 25% of them were singletons. The ten largest clones capture approximately 25% of the sample. What was sequenced was PBMCs or a T cell subset sorted from them (not recorded which). These receptor sequences come from an adult woman who had mild COVID-19 (a few samples of this study predate the infection). The sample titles of this study are shuffled in the database, so cell type and time point are left out; the donor was told from shared clones.

This clonotype was counted only a few times. V and J are TRBV6-2 or TRBV6-3 and TRBJ2-7; the D call may be TRBD1 or TRBD2 (5 bases each). This CDR3 is 13 amino acids long. CDR1 MNHEY and CDR2 SVGEGT come from the germline V gene. The V end was cut by 2 bases, the J end by 1 base, with 6 bases between. As DNA, the CDR3 is TGTGCCAGCAGTTACGGGGGATCCTACGAGCAGTACTTC. The encoded protein is CASSYGGSYEQYF.

This clonotype has a handful of counts. This sequence joins TRBV27 and TRBJ2-7; the D is unclear. The germline V and J ends were trimmed by 6 bases and 5 bases, with 14 bases remaining between them. The CDR3 is made up of 13 amino acids. The germline gives CDR1 MNHEY, CDR2 SMNVEV (reference sequence). The CDR3 DNA sequence: TGTGCCAGCAGGGGATTGGAGCCTCACGAGCAGTACTTC. This gives the protein CASRGLEPHEQYF.

This clonotype was counted only a few times. V gene TRBV6-2 or TRBV6-3 combines with J gene TRBJ2-7, with 11 nucleotides matching TRBD1. Germline V gene data show CDR1 as MNHEY and CDR2 as SVGEGT. The CDR3 has 12 amino acids. The V segment lost 8 bases and the J segment 5 bases; nucleotides outside the gene matches: 2. For the CDR3, the DNA is TGTGCCAGCGGACAGGGGGCTCACGAGCAGTACTTC. Its protein is CASGQGAHEQYF.

The V gene is TRBV4-3, the J gene TRBJ2-1; D perhaps matches TRBD1 (5 bases). CDR3 length: 16 residues. CDR1 and CDR2 (germline): LGHNA, YSLEER. V lost 1 base and J lost 3, with 13 bases in between. CDR3 nucleotides: TGCGCCAGCAGCCAAGGTTCACAGGCCATCTACAATGAGCAGTTCTTC. This gives the protein CASSQGSQAIYNEQFF.

V and J are TRBV27 and TRBJ2-1; D remains ambiguous. The CDR3 extends over 14 amino acids. The germline V gene has CDR1 MNHEY and CDR2 SMNVEV (reference sequence). Trimming took 11 bases from V and 7 from J, leaving 21 bases between them. CDR3 protein: CARAVIPKKNEQFF. Written as DNA, the CDR3 is TGTGCCCGAGCCGTGATCCCCAAGAAGAATGAGCAGTTCTTC.

J is TRBJ2-5 and V is TRBV27; 8 bases map to TRBD1. The CDR3 covers 13 residues. Trimming at V came to 5 bases and at J to 5 bases, leaving 4 bases not matched to a gene. Germline lookup yields CDR1 MNHEY and CDR2 SMNVEV (reference sequence). CDR3 nucleotides: TGTGCCAGCAGTGCAGGGGGCTGGGAGACCCAGTACTTC. Its protein product is CASSAGGWETQYF.

This chain links TRBV6-1 with TRBJ1-2; D gene uncertain. CDR1 MNHNS and CDR2 SASEGT come from the germline V gene. This CDR3 contains 15 residues. V was shortened by 0 bases and J by 1 base, with 9 bases between the two germline ends. The CDR3 spells CASSEAVQLNYGYTF. The CDR3 DNA follows: TGTGCCAGCAGTGAAGCCGTACAGCTTAACTATGGCTACACCTTC.

This chain uses TRBV27 with TRBJ2-1, with 7 bases lining up with TRBD2. The CDR3 totals 13 residues. The ends lost 6 bases at V and 7 bases at J; junction bases unmatched: 6. Germline V gene data show CDR1 as MNHEY and CDR2 as SMNVEV (reference sequence). The CDR3 spells CASSYPGGNEQFF. The DNA for the CDR3 is TGTGCCAGCAGCTATCCGGGAGGAAATGAGCAGTTCTTC.

This chain joins TRBV12-5 and TRBJ2-7, with 9 bases lining up with TRBD1. J was trimmed by 5 bases and V by 3 bases; bases with no gene match: 5. The germline CDR1 and CDR2 sequences are LGHNT and FRNRAP. The CDR3 totals 14 residues. CDR3 sequence: CASGFTGGHDEQYF. CDR3 bases: TGTGCTAGTGGTTTTACAGGGGGCCACGACGAGCAGTACTTC. The full variable domain, in which reference TRBV12-5 and TRBJ2-7 provide the parts outside the CDR3, is DARVTQTPRHKVTEMGQEVTMRCQPILGHNTVFWYRQTMMQGLELLAYFRNRAPLDDSGMPKDRFSAEMPDATLATLKIQPSEPRDSAVYFCASGFTGGHDEQYFGPGTRLTVT.

The chain links TRBV12-3 or TRBV12-4 to TRBJ1-1; 8 bases match TRBD1. With 7 bases clipped from V and 0 bases from J, the junction kept 10 bases outside the gene matches. The CDR3 is 16 residues long. This CDR3 reads CASTLGDRSMNTEAFF. The CDR3 DNA follows: TGTGCCAGCACCCTCGGGGACAGGAGCATGAACACTGAAGCTTTCTTT.

A few counts support this clonotype. This chain connects TRBV5-1 to TRBJ2-1; D gene uncertain. Trimming left V 2 bases short and J 4 bases short, with 13 bases between. The CDR3 extends over 15 amino acids. Germline values: CDR1 SGHRS, CDR2 YFSETQ. As DNA, the CDR3 is TGCGCCAGCAGCTTTTTATCGGGCCAATACAATGAGCAGTTCTTC. Protein sequence: CASSFLSGQYNEQFF.

CDR3 in amino acids: CATTPPGENNEQFF. In DNA, the CDR3 is TGTGCCACCACTCCTCCTGGGGAGAACAATGAGCAGTTCTTC. The gene calls are TRBV24-1 and TRBJ2-1; D is perhaps TRBD2 (5 bases). Deletions cut 8 bases from V and 5 bases from J, with 15 bases between. The germline V gene has CDR1 KGHDR and CDR2 SFDVKD. The CDR3 loop spans 14 amino acids.

This clonotype has only a few counts. The V call is TRBV4-1, the J call TRBJ2-1; TRBD1 aligns across 9 bases. Germline V gives CDR1 MGHRA, CDR2 YSYEKL. J lost 4 bases, V lost 6 bases, and 7 bases had no gene match. The CDR3 has 15 residues. The CDR3 protein is CASSLQGAEYNEQFF. The CDR3 DNA reads as TGCGCCAGCAGTCTACAGGGGGCCGAATACAATGAGCAGTTCTTC.

CDR3 DNA sequence: TGTGCCAGCTCACTTGAAGTCGCCTACAATGAGCAGTTCTTC. Encoded protein: CASSLEVAYNEQFF. The chain joins TRBV18 to TRBJ2-1; D uncertain. The CDR3 is made up of 14 amino acids. V lost 4 bases, J lost 2 bases, and 9 bases lay in between. The germline V gene has CDR1 KGHSH and CDR2 LQKENI. Drawing the rest from reference TRBV18 and TRBJ2-1, the complete variable domain is NAGVMQNPRHLVRRRGQEARLRCSPMKGHSHVYWYRQLPEEGLKFMVYLQKENIIDESGMPKERFSAEFPKEGPSILRIQQVVRGDSAAYFCASSLEVAYNEQFFGPGTRLTVL.

This chain links TRBV19 with TRBJ1-6; D remains ambiguous. From germline, CDR1 is LNHDA and CDR2 SQIVND (reference sequence). Trimming removed 3 bases at V and 4 bases at J, with 10 bases between. There are 15 residues in the CDR3. For the CDR3, the DNA is TGTGCCAGTAGTATCGCACCAGGATATAATTCACCCCTCCACTTT. Its protein product is CASSIAPGYNSPLHF. Filled out from reference TRBV19 and TRBJ1-6, the complete variable domain reads DGGITQSPKYLFRKEGQNVTLSCEQNLNHDAMYWYRQDPGQGLRLIYYSQIVNDFQKGDIAEGYSVSREKKESFPLTVTSAQKNPTAFYLCASSIAPGYNSPLHFGNGTRLTVT.